A single sample gave rise to the 16 T cell receptor beta chains below, sequenced in a study of blood T cell repertoires in COVID-19. Some clones are missing from TCRdb's copy, which holds only in-frame ones; the method was immunoSEQ multiplex PCR. This sample has some 110,000 clones, with approximately 86% found just once. The sample comprised peripheral blood. The receptor set was obtained from a man aged 35-49 years with acute or convalescent COVID-19.

The chain combines TRBV19 with TRBJ2-2; tentatively, D is TRBD2 (8 bases). Germline V gives CDR1 LNHDA, CDR2 SQIVND (reference sequence). Trimming shortened V by 11 bases and J by 0 bases, and 19 bases separated the two germline ends. This CDR3 contains 16 residues. The CDR3 reads CARKGAGGANTGELFF. The CDR3 DNA reads TGTGCCCGTAAGGGGGCGGGAGGTGCGAACACCGGGGAGCTGTTTTTT.

The chain combines TRBV12-3 or TRBV12-4 with TRBJ1-4, with D maybe TRBD1 (6 bases). CDR3 length equals 13 residues. Trimming stripped 5 bases from V and 6 bases from J, with 10 bases between. CDR3 sequence (DNA): TGTGCCAGCAGTCGACAGGAGGATGAAAAACTGTTTTTT. Translating it yields CASSRQEDEKLFF.

This clone was counted a few times. The gene calls are TRBV11-2 and TRBJ2-2, with D perhaps TRBD1 (5 bases). V lost 5 bases to trimming and J lost 4 bases, with 8 bases between them. Germline values: CDR1 SGHAT, CDR2 FQNNGV. The CDR3 runs 13 residues. In nucleotides, the CDR3 is TGTGCCAGCAGCGTGACAGTCACCGGGGAGCTGTTTTTT. Translation gives CASSVTVTGELFF.

CDR3 sequence (DNA): TGTGCGTGGCGGGTGAACACTGAAGCTTTCTTT. Its translation: CAWRVNTEAFF. This rearrangement joins TRBV30 to TRBJ1-1; D not resolved. The CDR3 length is 11 residues. Germline V lookup: CDR1 GTSNPN, CDR2 SVGIG (reference sequence). The variable domain in full, with the rest retrieved from reference TRBV30 and TRBJ1-1, is SQTIHQWPATLVQPVGSPLSLECTVEGTSNPNLYWYRQAAGRGLQLLFYSVGIGQISSEVPQNLSASRPQDRQFILSSKKLLLSDSGFYLCAWRVNTEAFFGQGTRLTVV.

CDR3 nucleotides: TGTGCCAGCAGCCAAGATTTGCGGGGGACGAGCTCCTACAATGAGCAGTTCTTC. Amino acids: CASSQDLRGTSSYNEQFF. The chain joins TRBV3-1 (or the pseudogene TRBV3-2) to TRBJ2-1; 7 nucleotides align to TRBD2. CDR3 length: 18 amino acids. CDR1 is LGHDT, CDR2 YNNKEL, per germline (reference sequence). After removal of 0 bases from V and 0 bases from J, the junction contained 8 bases not matched to a gene.

The chain employs TRBV5-1 and TRBJ1-2; D call uncertain. The CDR3 runs to 17 residues. The V gene lost 1 base and the J gene lost 6 bases, with 22 bases spanning the gap. Germline CDR1 reads SGHRS; CDR2 reads YFSETQ. CDR3 nucleotide sequence: TGCGCCAGCAGCTTGACGTCGAACCGGCGGGAGAACGATGGCTACACCTTC. Translation gives CASSLTSNRRENDGYTF. The full variable domain, its missing parts supplied by reference TRBV5-1 and TRBJ1-2, is KAGVTQTPRYLIKTRGQQVTLSCSPISGHRSVSWYQQTPGQGLQFLFEYFSETQRNKGNFPGRFSGRQFSNSRSEMNVSTLELGDSALYLCASSLTSNRRENDGYTFGSGTRLTVV.

The V and J genes are TRBV29-1 and TRBJ1-1; tentatively, D is TRBD1 (5 bases). V was cut by 4 bases and J by 4 bases, with 10 bases left in between. The CDR3 sequence is 12 residues long. Germline assignment: CDR1 SQVTM and CDR2 ANQGSEA. The CDR3 bases are TGCAGCGTTGCCCCCGGGGGCACTGAAGCTTTCTTT. Its translation is CSVAPGGTEAFF.

V gene TRBV7-3 combines with J gene TRBJ1-5, with 7 bases that match TRBD1. The V gene end was trimmed by 2 bases and the J gene end by 12 bases; junction bases not matched to a gene: 7. The CDR3 covers 13 residues. Per the germline V gene, CDR1 is SGHTA and CDR2 is FQGTGA. The CDR3 DNA reads as TGTGCCAGCAGCTTAGCACCGGGACAGAGCCAGCATTTT. Its protein is CASSLAPGQSQHF.

The J gene is TRBJ1-1, the V gene TRBV18; no clear D. The V end was cut by 2 bases, the J end by 8 bases, with 9 bases between. Germline V gene data show CDR1 as KGHSH and CDR2 as LQKENI. The CDR3 contains 12 residues. The CDR3 nucleotides read TGTGCCAGCTCACCAGGCCAAACCGAAGCTTTCTTT. Protein: CASSPGQTEAFF.

This clone came up a few times. The chain employs TRBV27 and TRBJ1-4, with 7 nucleotides matching TRBD1. The CDR3 totals 17 residues. Germline V gives CDR1 MNHEY, CDR2 SMNVEV (reference sequence). Germline trimming cut 6 bases from V and 0 bases from J; bases unmatched to any gene: 10. The CDR3 here is CASRSRGDFATNEKLFF. The CDR3 region has the DNA TGTGCCAGCAGGAGCAGGGGGGATTTTGCAACTAATGAAAAACTGTTTTTT.

The chain employs TRBV12-3 or TRBV12-4 and TRBJ1-1, with D hard to call. This CDR3 is built from 13 residues. Trimming shortened V by 11 bases and J by 0 bases, and 13 bases separated the two germline ends. CDR3 in amino acids: CASSGPVNTEAFF. For the CDR3, the DNA is TGTGCCTCAAGCGGGCCCGTGAACACTGAAGCTTTCTTT.

This chain uses TRBV4-2 with TRBJ2-3; maybe TRBD2 (6 bases). V was clipped by 0 bases and J by 1 base, with 11 bases between them. Germline assignment: CDR1 LGHNA and CDR2 YNFKEQ. The CDR3 runs to 16 residues. This CDR3 reads CASSQDERARTDTQYF. The CDR3 bases are TGTGCCAGCAGCCAAGACGAGCGGGCACGCACAGATACGCAGTATTTT.

This chain uses TRBV5-1 with TRBJ2-1, with 9 bases identical to TRBD1. V trimming: 5 bases; J trimming: 8 bases; junction bases outside the gene matches: 8. CDR1 SGHRS and CDR2 YFSETQ come from the germline V gene. CDR3 length: 14 residues. CDR3 DNA sequence: TGCGCCAGCAGTTCCGGGACAGGGAATTATGAGCAGTTCTTC. It is translated as CASSSGTGNYEQFF. Based on the CDR3 plus reference TRBV5-1 and TRBJ2-1, the full variable domain is KAGVTQTPRYLIKTRGQQVTLSCSPISGHRSVSWYQQTPGQGLQFLFEYFSETQRNKGNFPGRFSGRQFSNSRSEMNVSTLELGDSALYLCASSSGTGNYEQFFGPGTRLTVL.

The gene calls are TRBV19 and TRBJ2-1; 7 nucleotides agree with TRBD1. CDR1 and CDR2 (germline): LNHDA, SQIVND (reference sequence). The CDR3 is 14 amino acids. Losses at the gene ends were 1 base for V and 7 bases for J; bases not matched to a gene: 4. The CDR3 region is CASSIVTGINEQFF. The CDR3 nucleotides read TGTGCCAGTAGTATAGTGACAGGGATAAATGAGCAGTTCTTC.

This clone was seen just once. The chain couples TRBV13 to TRBJ1-2; the D gene is possibly TRBD1 (6 bases). Germline assignment: CDR1 PRHDT and CDR2 FYEKMQ (reference sequence). This CDR3 is built from 11 residues. Trimming stripped 5 bases from V and 10 bases from J, with 11 bases between. As DNA, the CDR3 is TGTGCCAGCAGCCCGGGACAAGACTACACCTTC. Translated: CASSPGQDYTF.

The chain has TRBV27 and TRBJ2-3; D is ambiguous. Germline CDR1 and CDR2: MNHEY and SMNVEV (reference sequence). Trimming removed 4 bases from V and 0 bases from J, with 8 bases in between. This CDR3 is built from 14 residues. The CDR3 here is CASSSRLSTDTQYF. The CDR3 bases are TGTGCCAGCAGTTCTAGACTTAGCACAGATACGCAGTATTTT.